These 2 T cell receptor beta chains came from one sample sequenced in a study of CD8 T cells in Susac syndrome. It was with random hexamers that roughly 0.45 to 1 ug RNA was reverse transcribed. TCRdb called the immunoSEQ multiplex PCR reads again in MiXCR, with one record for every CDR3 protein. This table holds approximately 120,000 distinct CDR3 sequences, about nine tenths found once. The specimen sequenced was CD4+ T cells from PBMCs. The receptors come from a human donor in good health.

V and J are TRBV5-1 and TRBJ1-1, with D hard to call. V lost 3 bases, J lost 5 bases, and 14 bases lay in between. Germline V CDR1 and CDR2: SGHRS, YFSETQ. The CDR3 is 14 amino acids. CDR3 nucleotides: TGCGCCAGCAGCTCAATTATCGCGGGAACTGAAGCTTTCTTT. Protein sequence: CASSSIIAGTEAFF.

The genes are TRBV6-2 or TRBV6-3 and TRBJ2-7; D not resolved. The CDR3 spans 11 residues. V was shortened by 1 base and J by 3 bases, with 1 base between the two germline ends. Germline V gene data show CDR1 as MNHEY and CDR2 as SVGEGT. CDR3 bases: TGTGCCAGCAGTTACTTCTACGAGCAGTACTTC. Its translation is CASSYFYEQYF.